Listed below are T cell receptor beta chains from one sample, sequenced in a study of beta chain features in type 1 diabetes. Some clones are missing from TCRdb's copy, which holds only in-frame ones; the method was immunoSEQ multiplex PCR. The top ten clones hold 1.3% of a sample with about 140,000 clones, 10% of them seen once. Material: naive CD4+ T cells from blood. All receptors come from a man aged 18 to 29 in good health. Each CDR3 is given without its conserved first and last residue.

j_gene | v_gene | CDR3aa
TRBJ2-1 | TRBV6-1 | ASSGTSYEF
TRBJ1-2 | TRBV5-1 | ASSLGLDINYGYT
TRBJ2-5 | TRBV28 | ASSLRETQY
TRBJ1-1 | TRBV10-3 | AISETQGGRMNTEAF
TRBJ2-5 | TRBV5-1 | ASSLGSGGEETQY
TRBJ2-2 | TRBV5-5 | ASSLTGVNTGELF
TRBJ2-3 | TRBV11-2 | ASSAGQGVTDTQY
TRBJ2-2 | TRBV5-6 | ASSLGRMELF
TRBJ2-1 | TRBV9 | ASSVVGGGNEQF
TRBJ1-2 | TRBV4-3 | ASSQARQEDYGYT
TRBJ1-2 | TRBV9 | ASSADPGRGTWGYT
TRBJ2-5 | TRBV5-1 | ASSLAETTAVMETQY
TRBJ2-2 | TRBV4-1 | ASSLPTSATNTGELF
TRBJ2-1 | TRBV5-1 | ASSGTGTSINEQF
TRBJ1-6 | TRBV6-4 | ASRGQGNSPLH
TRBJ2-7 | TRBV5-1 | ASSSTGTAREQY
TRBJ1-2 | TRBV7-2 | ASSLDSYGYT
TRBJ2-3 | TRBV5-1 | ASSLGRDRYTDTQY
TRBJ1-1 | TRBV4-1 | ASSHRQEGDTEAF
TRBJ2-5 | TRBV5-4 | ASSLSRTQETQY
TRBJ1-4 | TRBV5-4 | ASSEGGAGNEKLF
TRBJ2-2 | TRBV5-6 | ASSEGQNLRELF
TRBJ2-1 | TRBV18 | ASTTGLSGQF
TRBJ2-5 | TRBV5-8 | ASSLSSGTDYQETQY
TRBJ1-2 | TRBV9 | ASSVGQSNYGYT